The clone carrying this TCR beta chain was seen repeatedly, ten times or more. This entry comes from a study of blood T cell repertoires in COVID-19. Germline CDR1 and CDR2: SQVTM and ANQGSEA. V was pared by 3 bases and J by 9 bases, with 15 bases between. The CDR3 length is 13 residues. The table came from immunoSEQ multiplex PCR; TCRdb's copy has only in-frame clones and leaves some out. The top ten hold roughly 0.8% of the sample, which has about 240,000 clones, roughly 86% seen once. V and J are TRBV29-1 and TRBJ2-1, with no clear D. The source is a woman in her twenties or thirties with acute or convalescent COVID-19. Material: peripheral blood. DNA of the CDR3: TGCAGCGTTGACTTTTTCGATGTCGGTGAGCAGTTCTTC. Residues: CSVDFFDVGEQFF.